One and the same sample provided the 32 T cell receptor beta chains below, sequenced in a study of technical replicates of blood from a few donors. The method was immunoSEQ multiplex PCR; TCRdb's version includes in-frame clones alone and lacks a portion of them. The sample lists more than 55,000 clones; around 91% were seen once. Sequencing was performed on T cells isolated from PBMCs. These receptors originate from a human donor in good health.

The chain joins TRBV7-2 to TRBJ2-5, with D tentatively TRBD2 (6 bases). The CDR3 is 14 residues long. Per germline, CDR1 SGHTA and CDR2 FQGNSA. V was pared by 1 base and J by 4 bases, with 10 bases between. This chain's CDR3 is CASSLDRRAETQYF. For the CDR3, the DNA is TGTGCCAGCAGCTTAGACAGGAGGGCAGAGACCCAGTACTTC.

The chain has TRBV4-2 and TRBJ2-5, with TRBD1 identical over 9 bases. The CDR3 consists of 16 residues. Trimming took 4 bases from V and 5 from J; bases not matched to a gene: 11. Looked up from germline, CDR1 is LGHNA and CDR2 is YNFKEQ. The CDR3 nucleotides read TGTGCCAGCAGCCGGGACCAAGGGGACAGGGAGGAGACCCAGTACTTC. The encoded protein is CASSRDQGDREETQYF.

The rearrangement links TRBV9 to TRBJ2-1, with TRBD2 matching 7 bases. Germline V gene lookup returns CDR1 SGDLS and CDR2 YYNGEE. The CDR3 runs 16 residues. V dropped 0 bases and J dropped 4; count of bases not matched to a gene: 7. For the CDR3, the DNA is TGTGCCAGCAGCGTAGAGGCGGGAGTAGCGTACAATGAGCAGTTCTTC. It specifies CASSVEAGVAYNEQFF.

The gene calls are TRBV7-9 and TRBJ2-3, with TRBD1 matching 7 bases. V trimming: 3 bases; J trimming: 4 bases; junction bases outside the gene matches: 7. This CDR3 is 15 amino acids long. The V gene's germline CDR1 is SEHNR and CDR2 FQNEAQ (reference sequence). The DNA of the CDR3 is TGTGCCAGCAGCTTGGTAGGGACAGCTGCAGATACGCAGTATTTT. This gives the protein CASSLVGTAADTQYF.

The chain carries TRBV19 and TRBJ2-1; 7 bases line up with TRBD1. Germline CDR1 reads LNHDA; CDR2 reads SQIVND (reference sequence). The CDR3 consists of 13 residues. After removal of 7 bases from V and 4 bases from J, the junction contained 4 bases not matched to a gene. The CDR3 coding sequence is TGTGCCAGTACCTCGACAGGGTACAATGAGCAGTTCTTC. Residues: CASTSTGYNEQFF.

The rearrangement uses TRBV6-5 and TRBJ2-5; 7 bases map to TRBD2. The CDR3 is 15 residues long. Germline V CDR1 and CDR2: MNHEY, SVGAGI. V lost 6 bases and J lost 7; bases outside the gene matches: 14. DNA of the CDR3: TGTGCCAGCAGCAGGGACTTCCCGGGAGGAGGGACCCAGTACTTC. Encoded protein: CASSRDFPGGGTQYF.

This clone occurred a few times. This chain joins TRBV19 and TRBJ1-2; D is undetermined. CDR1 and CDR2 from the germline V gene are LNHDA and SQIVND (reference sequence). The ends were cut back, 2 bases at V and 8 bases at J, with 21 bases in the middle. The CDR3 covers 16 residues. The CDR3 loop is CASSIPAGWESGGYTF. The CDR3 DNA is TGTGCCAGTAGTATACCCGCGGGGTGGGAAAGCGGCGGCTACACCTTC.

This sequence joins TRBV5-4 and TRBJ1-2, with 8 bases aligning to TRBD1. The CDR3 length is 17 residues. Germline V CDR1 and CDR2: SGHNT, YYREEE (reference sequence). The trim removed 0 bases at V and 5 bases at J, leaving 12 bases unmatched. The CDR3 DNA is TGTGCCAGCAGCTTGGAGGGCCTACAGGGGGTAGATTATGGCTACACCTTC. Protein product: CASSLEGLQGVDYGYTF. Full variable domain (remainder filled in from reference TRBV5-4 and TRBJ1-2): ETGVTQSPTHLIKTRGQQVTLRCSSQSGHNTVSWYQQALGQGPQFIFQYYREEENGRGNFPPRFSGLQFPNYSSELNVNALELDDSALYLCASSLEGLQGVDYGYTFGSGTRLTVV.

The chain is built from TRBV9 and TRBJ1-2, with a possible D match to TRBD1 (5 bases). This CDR3 is built from 18 residues. V lost 4 bases and J lost 2, with 24 bases in between. Germline V lookup: CDR1 SGDLS, CDR2 YYNGEE. For the CDR3, the DNA is TGTGCCAGCAGCCCAAGGCCGACAGACTCCCTCTTGAACTATGGCTACACCTTC. Translated: CASSPRPTDSLLNYGYTF.

The CDR3 DNA follows: TGTGCCAGCAGCTTAGATCAGGCTCAGCCCCAGCATTTT. Translating gives CASSLDQAQPQHF. The V and J genes are TRBV11-3 and TRBJ1-5; no definite D call. This CDR3 spans 13 amino acids. Germline V CDR1 and CDR2: SGHNT, YENEEA. The V end was cut by 0 bases, the J end by 6 bases, with 6 bases between.

CDR3 coding DNA: TGTGCCAGCAGTGACTCTGGGGGGGGAACGCAGTATTTT. This gives the protein CASSDSGGGTQYF. V is TRBV6-4 and J is TRBJ2-3; 7 positions agree with TRBD2. This CDR3 spans 13 amino acids. From germline, CDR1 is MRHNA and CDR2 SNTAGT. Trimming removed 0 bases from V and 9 bases from J; junction bases left unmatched: 3.

This chain uses TRBV19 with TRBJ2-1; 7 positions agree with TRBD2. Germline CDR1 and CDR2: LNHDA and SQIVND (reference sequence). This CDR3 has 15 residues. V gave up 2 bases and J gave up 7 bases; unmatched junction bases: 8. CDR3 nucleotide sequence: TGTGCCAGTAGTATATCACCGGGAGGTTGGAATGAGCAGTTCTTC. It is translated as CASSISPGGWNEQFF.

This chain joins TRBV7-8 and TRBJ2-2; D possibly corresponds to TRBD1 (5 bases). V was trimmed by 1 base and J by 4 bases, leaving 10 bases between them. Per germline, CDR1 SGHVS and CDR2 FQNEAQ. This CDR3 has 15 residues. The CDR3 reads CASSLVGRGTGELFF. The CDR3 region has the DNA TGTGCCAGCAGCTTAGTGGGGCGCGGCACCGGGGAGCTGTTTTTT.

J is TRBJ2-3 and V is TRBV9; possibly TRBD1 for D (6 bases). Looked up from germline, CDR1 is SGDLS and CDR2 is YYNGEE. The CDR3 loop spans 15 amino acids. Trimming took off 4 bases at V and 0 bases at J, with 12 bases between the two ends. The DNA for the CDR3 is TGTGCCAGCAGCCCGGGACACCGTAGCACAGATACGCAGTATTTT. Translated, it gives CASSPGHRSTDTQYF.

V and J are TRBV5-1 and TRBJ2-5, with D perhaps TRBD2 (5 bases). CDR3 size: 13 residues. Trimming left V 1 base short and J 5 bases short, with 9 bases between. Germline V gene lookup returns CDR1 SGHRS and CDR2 YFSETQ. CDR3 protein: CASSLWELETQYF. The CDR3 DNA reads as TGCGCCAGCAGCTTGTGGGAGTTGGAGACCCAGTACTTC.

The chain links TRBV27 to TRBJ2-2; unclear D gene. The CDR3 covers 12 residues. V was pared by 4 bases and J by 6 bases, with 6 bases between. Germline CDR1 MNHEY, CDR2 SMNVEV (reference sequence). The CDR3 DNA is TGTGCCAGCAGTTCTCCCCCCGGGGAGCTGTTTTTT. Protein: CASSSPPGELFF.

The chain employs TRBV28 and TRBJ2-3; the match to TRBD2 covers 8 bases. Looked up from germline, CDR1 is MDHEN and CDR2 is SYDVKM. V lost 5 bases and J lost 8; bases outside the gene matches: 6. This CDR3 is built from 13 residues. The CDR3 sequence: CASSPSGLGTQYF. The CDR3, as DNA: TGTGCCAGCAGTCCTAGCGGGTTGGGTACGCAGTATTTT. The complete variable domain, with remaining parts taken from reference TRBV28 and TRBJ2-3, reads DVKVTQSSRYLVKRTGEKVFLECVQDMDHENMFWYRQDPGLGLRLIYFSYDVKMKEKGDIPEGYSVSREKKERFSLILESASTNQTSMYLCASSPSGLGTQYFGPGTRLTVL.

This rearrangement joins TRBV28 to TRBJ2-1; 9 nucleotides match TRBD2. V lost 1 base and J lost 5; bases outside the gene matches: 12. The germline V gene encodes CDR1 MDHEN and CDR2 SYDVKM. There are 18 residues in the CDR3. CDR3 nucleotide sequence: TGTGCCAGCAGTTTATCCCAAGGGGTAGCGGGGGTACACAATGAGCAGTTCTTC. Protein: CASSLSQGVAGVHNEQFF. Together with reference TRBV28 and TRBJ2-1, the CDR3 gives the full variable domain: DVKVTQSSRYLVKRTGEKVFLECVQDMDHENMFWYRQDPGLGLRLIYFSYDVKMKEKGDIPEGYSVSREKKERFSLILESASTNQTSMYLCASSLSQGVAGVHNEQFFGPGTRLTVL.

This rearrangement joins TRBV10-3 to TRBJ1-1; 9 nucleotides agree with TRBD1. The J segment lost 5 bases and the V segment lost 4 bases, leaving 8 bases of the junction unmatched. The germline gives CDR1 ENHRY, CDR2 SYGVKD. CDR3 length equals 15 residues. This CDR3 is CAISGLQGAGTEAFF. In DNA, the CDR3 is TGTGCCATCAGTGGGTTACAGGGGGCAGGTACTGAAGCTTTCTTT.

This clone showed up just a few times. The V call is TRBV6-1, the J call TRBJ2-2; TRBD2 aligns across 8 bases. Germline assignment: CDR1 MNHNS and CDR2 SASEGT. After removal of 7 bases from V and 7 bases from J, the junction contained 5 bases not matched to a gene. This CDR3 is 13 amino acids long. The CDR3 nucleotides read TGTGCCAGCATTAGCGGGATTATCGGGGAGCTGTTTTTT. Encoded protein: CASISGIIGELFF.

The sample holds one count of this clone. The CDR3, as DNA: TGTGCCAGCAGCCAAGAGGGACAGGGGAGGAACACTGAAGCTTTCTTT. Protein product: CASSQEGQGRNTEAFF. The chain is built from TRBV4-2 and TRBJ1-1; 10 nucleotides line up with TRBD1. The CDR3 covers 16 residues. Germline-derived CDR1 and CDR2 are LGHNA and YNFKEQ. With 0 bases clipped from V and 1 base from J, the junction kept 2 bases outside the gene matches.

The chain is built from TRBV27 and TRBJ1-1; a weak D match, TRBD1 (5 bases). Germline lookup yields CDR1 MNHEY and CDR2 SMNVEV (reference sequence). Trimming removed 2 bases from V and 2 bases from J, with 18 bases in between. The CDR3 loop spans 17 amino acids. CDR3: CASSLQAGGGYNTEAFF. The CDR3 coding sequence is TGTGCCAGCAGTTTACAGGCGGGGGGTGGGTATAACACTGAAGCTTTCTTT.

This clone was counted a single time. The chain carries TRBV11-3 and TRBJ1-2, with D uncertain. CDR3 length: 14 amino acids. The germline V gene has CDR1 SGHNT and CDR2 YENEEA. V was cut by 0 bases and J by 5 bases, with 10 bases left in between. The chain's CDR3 is CASSLDAAAYGYTF. The CDR3 region has the DNA TGTGCCAGCAGCTTAGATGCGGCAGCTTATGGCTACACCTTC.

The rearrangement links TRBV6-1 to TRBJ2-1, with 12 bases that match TRBD2. After removal of 7 bases from V and 5 bases from J, the junction contained 3 bases not matched to a gene. The CDR3 runs 14 residues. Germline V gene sequence: CDR1 MNHNS, CDR2 SASEGT. CDR3 residues: CASITSGGHNEQFF. For the CDR3, the DNA is TGTGCCAGCATAACTAGCGGGGGGCACAATGAGCAGTTCTTC.

CDR3 sequence reads: CASSLLEGTEQYF. The DNA for the CDR3 is TGTGCCAGCAGCTTATTGGAGGGTACCGAGCAGTACTTC. The V and J genes are TRBV7-3 and TRBJ2-7, with D possibly TRBD2 on 6 matching bases. Trimming pared 2 bases from V and 6 bases from J, leaving 11 bases between. Per the germline V gene, CDR1 is SGHTA and CDR2 is FQGTGA. There are 13 residues in the CDR3.

The chain combines TRBV18 with TRBJ2-1, with 7 bases identical to TRBD2. Unmatched junction bases numbered 12, after V lost 1 base and J lost 12 bases. Germline lookup yields CDR1 KGHSH and CDR2 LQKENI. This CDR3 contains 15 residues. For the CDR3, the DNA is TGTGCCAGCTCACCACAAATACTAGCGCCAATGAGGCAGTTCTTC. It specifies CASSPQILAPMRQFF. The whole variable domain, filled in from reference TRBV18 and TRBJ2-1, reads NAGVMQNPRHLVRRRGQEARLRCSPMKGHSHVYWYRQLPEEGLKFMVYLQKENIIDESGMPKERFSAEFPKEGPSILRIQQVVRGDSAAYFCASSPQILAPMRQFFGPGTRLTVL.

The V call is TRBV18, the J call TRBJ1-5; D is uncertain. The V gene lost 5 bases and the J gene lost 4 bases, with 12 bases spanning the gap. The germline V gene encodes CDR1 KGHSH and CDR2 LQKENI. This CDR3 region has 14 residues. The CDR3 protein is CASSVTETNQPQHF. The CDR3 nucleotides read TGTGCCAGCTCAGTCACAGAGACGAATCAGCCCCAGCATTTT.

The chain has TRBV7-2 and TRBJ1-1, with 8 bases lining up with TRBD1. Trimming took 5 bases from V and 7 from J; bases not matched to a gene: 6. From germline, CDR1 is SGHTA and CDR2 FQGNSA. This CDR3 is built from 13 residues. CDR3 DNA sequence: TGTGCCAGCAGCCCAGACAGGGGCCTTGAAGCTTTCTTT. Translated: CASSPDRGLEAFF.

A note on this clone: This CDR3 is also generated by other DNA sequences in the sample. The chain joins TRBV7-9 to TRBJ2-7; a possible D gene is TRBD1 (6 bases). With 2 bases removed from V and 7 bases from J, the gap between germline ends came to 15 bases. The CDR3 runs 14 residues. Germline V gene sequence: CDR1 SEHNR, CDR2 FQNEAQ (reference sequence). The DNA of the CDR3 is TGTGCCAGCAGCTTAACCTTAAGACAGGCGGAGCAGTACTTC. Its protein is CASSLTLRQAEQYF.

The gene calls are TRBV5-4 and TRBJ2-2; D unresolved. V shed 4 bases and J shed 0 bases, with 4 bases lying between them. The CDR3 has 13 residues. Germline lookup yields CDR1 SGHNT and CDR2 YYREEE (reference sequence). The CDR3, as DNA: TGTGCCAGCAGCCCGGCGAACACCGGGGAGCTGTTTTTT. It specifies CASSPANTGELFF.

The chain couples TRBV28 to TRBJ2-5; 8 bases fit TRBD1. TRBJ2-7 explains the end of the DNA better; the J call may be wrong. The CDR3 sequence is 15 residues long. Germline V gene sequence: CDR1 MDHEN, CDR2 SYDVKM. The CDR3 spells CASSLGTGMSYEQYF. The CDR3 DNA reads as TGTGCCAGCAGTTTGGGGACAGGTATGTCCTACGAGCAGTACTTC.

The V gene is TRBV28, the J gene TRBJ2-5; maybe TRBD2 (5 bases). Germline CDR1 is MDHEN and CDR2 is SYDVKM. The V gene lost 8 bases and the J gene lost 4 bases, with 35 bases spanning the gap. The CDR3 runs 20 residues. The CDR3 loop reads CASGLPDGGALNGARETQYF. The CDR3 nucleotides read TGTGCCAGCGGCTTGCCCGATGGAGGTGCGCTAAACGGCGCGAGAGAGACCCAGTACTTC.